Shown below are 21 T cell receptor beta chains from a single sample sequenced in a study of cytomegalovirus exposure and HLA in healthy donors (dated by TCRdb to 2015 to 2018). Library preparation employed the immunoSEQ multiplex PCR assay. A mixture of 60 forward primers for TCR Vbeta segments and 13 reverse primers for TCR Jbeta segments was used in the multiplex PCR. The source is immuneACCESS, and TCRdb retained only in-frame sequences with V and J called. Part of the clones is not carried over; for the studies checked, unresolved V genes explain less than half of this, and the remainder is unexplained. In this sample the table shows roughly 170,000 clones, about 80% of which occur a single time. About 7% of the sample is taken by the ten largest. Sequenced sample: PBMCs. These receptors all stem from a man aged 25 to 45 in good health and CMV-seropositive.

CDR3: CAWSPGTARNTIYF. The CDR3 DNA reads TGTGCCTGGAGTCCCGGGACAGCCCGAAACACCATATATTTT. The V call is TRBV30, the J call TRBJ1-3, with 7 bases identical to TRBD1. CDR1 and CDR2 (germline): GTSNPN, SVGIG (reference sequence). The CDR3 contains 14 residues. Trimming took 2 bases from V and 5 from J; bases not matched to a gene: 6.

The V call is TRBV10-2, the J call TRBJ1-1; the match to TRBD1 covers 9 bases. The germline V gene encodes CDR1 WSHSY and CDR2 SAAADI. Germline trimming cut 6 bases from V and 5 bases from J; bases unmatched to any gene: 4. CDR3 length: 13 amino acids. CDR3 coding DNA: TGCGCCAGCAGACAGGGGGCAGGGACTGAAGCTTTCTTT. Encoded protein: CASRQGAGTEAFF.

This sequence joins TRBV25-1 and TRBJ2-1; 13 bases agree with TRBD2. CDR1 and CDR2 (germline): MGHDK, SYGVNS. The V segment lost 8 bases and the J segment 5 bases; nucleotides outside the gene matches: 3. The CDR3 sequence is 14 residues long. The CDR3 nucleotides read TGTGCCAGCCGGGGGACTAGCGGGAACAATGAGCAGTTCTTC. Amino acids: CASRGTSGNNEQFF.

This chain links TRBV7-8 with TRBJ1-5; 8 nucleotides agree with TRBD1. Trimming took 5 bases from V and 6 from J; bases not matched to a gene: 6. CDR1 is SGHVS and CDR2 is FQNEAQ in the germline V gene. The CDR3 length is 14 residues. In DNA, the CDR3 is TGTGCCAGCAGCCCGACGACAGGGGTTCAGCCCCAGCATTTT. Translation gives CASSPTTGVQPQHF.

The rearrangement joins TRBV5-1 to TRBJ2-7; no definite D call. With 4 bases removed from V and 4 bases from J, the gap between germline ends came to 15 bases. Germline V gives CDR1 SGHRS, CDR2 YFSETQ. The CDR3 totals 14 residues. The DNA for the CDR3 is TGCGCCAGCAGCCCCGTCGCAGGAACTTACGAGCAGTACTTC. Its protein product is CASSPVAGTYEQYF.

This chain uses TRBV30 with TRBJ1-2, with 7 bases aligning to TRBD1. After removal of 0 bases from V and 4 bases from J, the junction contained 2 bases not matched to a gene. Germline CDR1 is GTSNPN and CDR2 is SVGIG (reference sequence). This CDR3 contains 13 residues. CDR3 loop: CAWSVSGGYGYTF. Written as DNA, the CDR3 is TGTGCCTGGAGTGTGTCAGGGGGCTATGGCTACACCTTC. Based on the CDR3 plus reference TRBV30 and TRBJ1-2, the full variable domain is SQTIHQWPATLVQPVGSPLSLECTVEGTSNPNLYWYRQAAGRGLQLLFYSVGIGQISSEVPQNLSASRPQDRQFILSSKKLLLSDSGFYLCAWSVSGGYGYTFGSGTRLTVV.

The chain employs TRBV5-1 and TRBJ1-4, with 8 bases aligning to TRBD1. The CDR3 is made up of 23 amino acids. The junction had 27 bases not matched to a gene; V was cut back by 5 bases and J by 0 bases. Looked up from germline, CDR1 is SGHRS and CDR2 is YFSETQ. CDR3 region: CASRSGQGADKQPLLATNEKLFF. The CDR3 DNA sequence: TGCGCCAGCAGGTCCGGACAGGGCGCAGACAAACAGCCCCTCCTAGCAACTAATGAAAAACTGTTTTTT.

V is TRBV11-2 and J is TRBJ1-2; 7 bases align to TRBD1. V lost 0 bases and J lost 8; bases outside the gene matches: 9. The germline CDR1 and CDR2 sequences are SGHAT and FQNNGV. The CDR3 consists of 15 residues. CDR3 sequence: CASSLDRQGVTGYTF. The CDR3 nucleotides read TGTGCCAGCAGCTTAGACCGGCAGGGGGTGACCGGCTACACCTTC.

This chain links TRBV7-2 with TRBJ2-3; 8 positions agree with TRBD2. Germline lookup yields CDR1 SGHTA and CDR2 FQGNSA. V was pared by 2 bases and J by 2 bases, with 6 bases of the junction left unmatched. The CDR3 contains 16 residues. The DNA of the CDR3 is TGTGCCAGCAGCTTAAGGCGGGGGGCGATCACAGATACGCAGTATTTT. Translating it yields CASSLRRGAITDTQYF.

The V call is TRBV5-1, the J call TRBJ2-1, with D perhaps TRBD2 (6 bases). This CDR3 spans 18 amino acids. V dropped 4 bases and J dropped 3 bases, with 23 bases sitting between them. Germline V lookup: CDR1 SGHRS, CDR2 YFSETQ. The CDR3 DNA reads as TGCGCCAGCAGCAGCGACCCGCGACTAGACGGTGACTACAATGAGCAGTTCTTC. Translation gives CASSSDPRLDGDYNEQFF.

The V call is TRBV19, the J call TRBJ2-1; 11 nucleotides match TRBD2. The CDR3 has 16 amino acids. Germline V CDR1 and CDR2: LNHDA, SQIVND (reference sequence). V shed 7 bases and J 0 bases; nucleotides not matched to a gene: 5. CDR3 bases: TGTGCCAGTACTAGCGGGAGGACTCTCTCCTACAATGAGCAGTTCTTC. Translating it yields CASTSGRTLSYNEQFF.

The genes are TRBV7-9 and TRBJ2-1; TRBD1 is a possible D gene (6 bases). CDR1 SEHNR and CDR2 FQNEAQ come from the germline V gene (reference sequence). The CDR3 length is 15 residues. V was trimmed by 4 bases and J by 8 bases, leaving 18 bases between them. CDR3: CASSSWAHYRDEQFF. CDR3 nucleotides: TGTGCCAGCAGCTCGTGGGCCCATTACAGGGATGAGCAGTTCTTC.

V and J are TRBV1 and TRBJ1-2; the table assigns TRBD1, which was not confirmed against the DNA. TRBV1 corresponds to a pseudogene. The CDR3 length is 16 residues. CDR3 loop: CTSSPPLQVFNYGYTF. Here the CDR3 DNA reads TGCACCAGCAGCCCCCCCCTACAGGTTTTTAACTATGGCTACACCTTC.

The rearrangement joins TRBV19 to TRBJ1-2; TRBD1 matches at 8 bases. Per the germline V gene, CDR1 is LNHDA and CDR2 is SQIVND (reference sequence). The CDR3 runs 16 residues. V gave up 2 bases and J gave up 8 bases; unmatched junction bases: 13. CDR3: CASSIPHTWTGNGYTF. CDR3 coding DNA: TGTGCCAGTAGTATACCCCACACCTGGACAGGGAACGGCTACACCTTC. Variable domain in full (rest from reference TRBV19 and TRBJ1-2): DGGITQSPKYLFRKEGQNVTLSCEQNLNHDAMYWYRQDPGQGLRLIYYSQIVNDFQKGDIAEGYSVSREKKESFPLTVTSAQKNPTAFYLCASSIPHTWTGNGYTFGSGTRLTVV.

The V and J genes are TRBV4-1 and TRBJ1-5; D is unclear. Germline loops: CDR1 MGHRA, CDR2 YSYEKL. The CDR3 contains 13 residues. V lost 6 bases and J 4 bases, leaving 10 bases between the germline ends. The CDR3 reads CASSRAPNQPQHF. The CDR3 bases are TGCGCCAGCAGTCGCGCCCCGAATCAGCCCCAGCATTTT.

V gene TRBV5-8 combines with J gene TRBJ2-2; D is possibly TRBD2 (6 bases). V was shortened by 4 bases and J by 1 base, with 11 bases between the two germline ends. The CDR3 consists of 15 residues. Germline CDR1 reads SGHTS; CDR2 reads YDEGEE. The CDR3 is CASSRLALNTGELFF. For the CDR3, the DNA is TGTGCCAGCAGCCGGCTAGCGCTGAACACCGGGGAGCTGTTTTTT. Using reference TRBV5-8 and TRBJ2-2 for the parts outside the CDR3, the full variable domain is EAGVTQSPTHLIKTRGQQATLRCSPISGHTSVYWYQQALGLGLQFLLWYDEGEERNRGNFPPRFSGRQFPNYSSELNVNALELEDSALYLCASSRLALNTGELFFGEGSRLTVL.

V and J are TRBV19 and TRBJ2-7, with 7 bases lining up with TRBD2. The CDR3 loop spans 15 amino acids. V shed 4 bases and J 2 bases; nucleotides not matched to a gene: 8. CDR1 is LNHDA, CDR2 SQIVND, per germline (reference sequence). CDR3 region: CASSTSSGLTYEQYF. Here the CDR3 DNA reads TGTGCCAGTAGTACATCTAGCGGACTAACCTACGAGCAGTACTTC.

This chain uses TRBV2 with TRBJ2-7, with 7 bases matching TRBD2. Germline V gene sequence: CDR1 SNHLY, CDR2 FYNNEI. The CDR3 is 14 amino acids. The trim removed 6 bases at V and 2 bases at J, leaving 7 bases unmatched. The CDR3 DNA is TGTGCCAGCAGCCCTAGCGGATTAACCTACGAGCAGTACTTC. Amino acids: CASSPSGLTYEQYF.

The J gene is TRBJ2-3, the V gene TRBV21-1; no DNA check was done on the table's D call, TRBD2. TRBV21-1 is shown as a pseudogene. The length of the CDR3 is 14 residues. CDR3 sequence reads: CASSKAEGADTQYF. Written as DNA, the CDR3 is TGTGCCAGCAGCAAAGCCGAGGGTGCAGATACGCAGTATTTT.

The chain is built from TRBV10-2 and TRBJ2-7, with D possibly matching TRBD2 (6 bases). The CDR3 consists of 13 residues. V was clipped by 5 bases and J by 1 base, with 9 bases between them. CDR1 is WSHSY, CDR2 SAAADI, per germline. The chain's CDR3 is CASSTGGSYEQYF. In DNA, the CDR3 is TGCGCCAGCAGTACTGGAGGGTCCTACGAGCAGTACTTC.

This clone appeared a few times. CDR3 protein: CASSLWAGGYEQYF. The DNA of the CDR3 is TGTGCCAGCAGCTTATGGGCGGGGGGCTACGAGCAGTACTTC. The rearrangement joins TRBV7-2 to TRBJ2-7; 8 nucleotides align to TRBD2. J lost 3 bases, V lost 2 bases, and 3 bases had no gene match. Germline values: CDR1 SGHTA, CDR2 FQGNSA. The CDR3 extends over 14 amino acids. Full variable domain (outside the CDR3, taken from reference TRBV7-2 and TRBJ2-7): GAGVSQSPSNKVTEKGKDVELRCDPISGHTALYWYRQSLGQGLEFLIYFQGNSAPDKSGLPSDRFSAERTGGSVSTLTIQRTQQEDSAVYLCASSLWAGGYEQYFGPGTRLTVT.